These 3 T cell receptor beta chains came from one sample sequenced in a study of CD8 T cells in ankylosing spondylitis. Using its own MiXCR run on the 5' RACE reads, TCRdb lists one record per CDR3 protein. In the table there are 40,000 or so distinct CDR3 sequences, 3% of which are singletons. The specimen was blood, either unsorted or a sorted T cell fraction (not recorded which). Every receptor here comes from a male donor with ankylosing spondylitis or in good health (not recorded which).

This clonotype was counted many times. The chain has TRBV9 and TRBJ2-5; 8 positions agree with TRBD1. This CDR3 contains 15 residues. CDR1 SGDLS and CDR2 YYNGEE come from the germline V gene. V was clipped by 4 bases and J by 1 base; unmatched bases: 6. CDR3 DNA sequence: TGTGCCAGCAGCCTACGACAGGGGCCCCAAGAGACCCAGTACTTC. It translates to CASSLRQGPQETQYF.

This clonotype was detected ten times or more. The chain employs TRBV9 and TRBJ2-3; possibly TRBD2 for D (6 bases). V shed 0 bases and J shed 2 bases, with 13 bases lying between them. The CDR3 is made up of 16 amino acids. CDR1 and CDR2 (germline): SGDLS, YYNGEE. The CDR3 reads CASSVVGSGSTDTQYF. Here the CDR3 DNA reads TGTGCCAGCAGCGTAGTGGGTAGCGGTTCCACAGATACGCAGTATTTT.

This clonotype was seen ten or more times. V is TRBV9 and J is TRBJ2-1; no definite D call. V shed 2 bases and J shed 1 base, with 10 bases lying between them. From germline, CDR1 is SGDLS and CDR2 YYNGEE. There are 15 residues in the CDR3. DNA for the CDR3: TGTGCCAGCAGCGTCGACGGGCCTTCCTACAATGAGCAGTTCTTC. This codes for CASSVDGPSYNEQFF.